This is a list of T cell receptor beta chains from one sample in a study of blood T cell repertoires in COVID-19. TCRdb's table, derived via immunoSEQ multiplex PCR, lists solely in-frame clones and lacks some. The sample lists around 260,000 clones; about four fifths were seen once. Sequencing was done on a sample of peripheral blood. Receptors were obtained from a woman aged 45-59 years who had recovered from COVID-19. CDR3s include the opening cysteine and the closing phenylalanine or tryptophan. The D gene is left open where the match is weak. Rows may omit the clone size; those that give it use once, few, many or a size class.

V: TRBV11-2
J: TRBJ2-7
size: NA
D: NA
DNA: TGTGCCAGCAGCTCGAACAGTTGGGAGGTAATAGGCTACGAGCAGTACTTC
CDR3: CASSSNSWEVIGYEQYF

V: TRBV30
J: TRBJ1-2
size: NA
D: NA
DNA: TGTGCCTGGAGTCTAACAAACGCAGGGGCTGGCTACACCTTC
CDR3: CAWSLTNAGAGYTF

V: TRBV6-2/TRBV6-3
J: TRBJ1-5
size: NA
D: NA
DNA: TGTGCCAGCAGTGGGCACGGGGATCAGCCCCAGCATTTT
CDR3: CASSGHGDQPQHF

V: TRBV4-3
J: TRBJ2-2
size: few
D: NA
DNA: TGCGCCAGCAGCCAAGACGCTATGTACGCCGGGGAGCTGTTTTTT
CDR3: CASSQDAMYAGELFF

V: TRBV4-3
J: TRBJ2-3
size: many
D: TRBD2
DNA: TGCGCCAGCAGCCCTGGGGGGTGGGAACTAGCGGGAGTGACAGATACGCAGTATTTT
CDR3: CASSPGGWELAGVTDTQYF

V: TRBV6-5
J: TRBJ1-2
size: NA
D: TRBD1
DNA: TGTGCCAGCAGTCCAATGACAGGGACAGGCGGCTACACCTTC
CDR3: CASSPMTGTGGYTF

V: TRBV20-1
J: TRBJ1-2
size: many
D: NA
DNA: TGCAGTGCTAGTATGCGGGGGGCGGTTAACTATGGCTACACCTTC
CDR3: CSASMRGAVNYGYTF

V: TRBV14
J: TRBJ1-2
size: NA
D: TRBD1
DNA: TGTGCCAGCAGCCGCCGACAGGGGGGCGACTATGGCTACACCTTC
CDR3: CASSRRQGGDYGYTF

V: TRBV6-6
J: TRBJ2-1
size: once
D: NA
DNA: TGTGCCAGCAGTTTCAGACTAAATTACAATGAGCAGTTCTTC
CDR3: CASSFRLNYNEQFF

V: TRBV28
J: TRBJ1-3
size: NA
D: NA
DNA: TGTGCCAGCAGTTTTAACAGGGACTCTGGAAACACCATATATTTT
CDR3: CASSFNRDSGNTIYF

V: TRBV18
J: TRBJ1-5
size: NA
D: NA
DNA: TGTGCCAGCTCCCCCGGGGGGGGTCAGCCCCAGCATTTT
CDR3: CASSPGGGQPQHF

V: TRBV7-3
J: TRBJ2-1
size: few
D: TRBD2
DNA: TGTGCCAGCAGCCCCATGGCTAGCGGGGGAACCAATGAGCAGTTCTTC
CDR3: CASSPMASGGTNEQFF

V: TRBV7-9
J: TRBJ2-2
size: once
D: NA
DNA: TGTGCCAGCAGCCTCGACTATGGGGAGCTGTTTTTT
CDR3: CASSLDYGELFF

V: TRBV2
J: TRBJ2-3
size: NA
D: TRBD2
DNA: TGTGCCAGGAGTGGGGAGGGCCTGAAAGATACGCAGTATTTT
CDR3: CARSGEGLKDTQYF

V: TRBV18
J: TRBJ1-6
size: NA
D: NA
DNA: TGTGCCAGCTCACCTTCGAACAAATATAATTCACCCCTCCACTTT
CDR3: CASSPSNKYNSPLHF

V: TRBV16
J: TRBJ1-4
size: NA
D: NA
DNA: TGTGCCAGCAGCCGAGGGGGTAATGAAAAACTGTTTTTT
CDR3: CASSRGGNEKLFF

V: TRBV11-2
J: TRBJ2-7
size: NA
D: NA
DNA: TGTGCCAGCAGCTTAGAACCAGGGGCCGGCGAGCAGTACTTC
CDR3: CASSLEPGAGEQYF

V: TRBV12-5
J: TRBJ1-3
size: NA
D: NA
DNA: TGTGCTAGTGGACAGAGCTCTGGAAACACCATATATTTT
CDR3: CASGQSSGNTIYF

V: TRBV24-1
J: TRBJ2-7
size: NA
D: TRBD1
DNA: TGTGCCACCAGTGACCCCTCAACAGGGGCTGGCGAGCAGTACTTC
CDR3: CATSDPSTGAGEQYF

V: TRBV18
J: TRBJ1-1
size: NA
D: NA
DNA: TGTGCCAGCTCGCGGACACTTCAACAGGAGAACACTGAAGCTTTCTTT
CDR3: CASSRTLQQENTEAFF

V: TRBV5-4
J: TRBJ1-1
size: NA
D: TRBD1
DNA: TGTGCCAGCAGCTTATTTACCGGGACAGCTGAAGCTTTCTTT
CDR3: CASSLFTGTAEAFF

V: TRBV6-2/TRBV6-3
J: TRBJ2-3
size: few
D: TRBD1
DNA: TGTGCCAGCAGTTACGCCAGGGGGCGCGGCACAGATACGCAGTATTTT
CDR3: CASSYARGRGTDTQYF

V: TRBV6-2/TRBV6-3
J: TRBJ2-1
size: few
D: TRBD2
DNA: TGTGCCAGCAGTCCGGCCAGAGCGGGAGGTTACAATGAGCAGTTCTTC
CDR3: CASSPARAGGYNEQFF

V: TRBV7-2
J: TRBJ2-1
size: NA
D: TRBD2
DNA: TGTGCCAGCAGCCACTCAGCGGGAGGGCAATTCAATGAGCAGTTCTTC
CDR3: CASSHSAGGQFNEQFF

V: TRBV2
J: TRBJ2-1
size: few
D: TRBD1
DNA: TGTGCCAGCGGGACAGGGGGCTGGGATGAGCAGTTCTTC
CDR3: CASGTGGWDEQFF

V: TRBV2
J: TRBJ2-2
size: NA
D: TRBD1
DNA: TGTGCCAGCAGTGAAGAGGGGGCCACCGGGGAGCTGTTTTTT
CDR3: CASSEEGATGELFF

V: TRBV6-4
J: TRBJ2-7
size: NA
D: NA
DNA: TGTGCCAGCAGTGCCGCGGGCCTCGTCTACGAGCAGTACTTC
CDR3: CASSAAGLVYEQYF

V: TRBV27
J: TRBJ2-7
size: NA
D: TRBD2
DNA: TGTGCCAGCAGTTACACTGTAGCGGGAGTTTCCCACGAGCAGTACTTC
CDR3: CASSYTVAGVSHEQYF

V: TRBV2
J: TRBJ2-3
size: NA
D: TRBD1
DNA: TGTGCCAGCAGTGGATCCGGGACAGGGACCACAGATACGCAGTATTTT
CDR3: CASSGSGTGTTDTQYF

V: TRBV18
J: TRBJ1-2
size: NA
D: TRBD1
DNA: TGTGCCAGCTCACCAACTGATGCCGGGACAGGGGCTTATGGCTACACCTTC
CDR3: CASSPTDAGTGAYGYTF

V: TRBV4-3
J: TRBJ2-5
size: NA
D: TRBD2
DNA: TGCGCCAGCAGCCAAGAAGGGCTAGCGGGAGGTCCCGGAGAGACCCAGTACTTC
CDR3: CASSQEGLAGGPGETQYF

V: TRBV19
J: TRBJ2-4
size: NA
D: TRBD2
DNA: TGTGCCAGTAGTATAGGACTAGCGGGAGCAGGAGTGACCAAAAACATTCAGTACTTC
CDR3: CASSIGLAGAGVTKNIQYF

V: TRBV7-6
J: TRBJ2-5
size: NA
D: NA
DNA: TGTGCCAGCAGCTTAAGTGGAGGGTGGGACCGAGAGACCCAGTACTTC
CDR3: CASSLSGGWDRETQYF

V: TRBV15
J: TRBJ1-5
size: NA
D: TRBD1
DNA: TGTGCCACCAGCAGTATGGGACAGGGGGGCAATCAGCCCCAGCATTTT
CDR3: CATSSMGQGGNQPQHF